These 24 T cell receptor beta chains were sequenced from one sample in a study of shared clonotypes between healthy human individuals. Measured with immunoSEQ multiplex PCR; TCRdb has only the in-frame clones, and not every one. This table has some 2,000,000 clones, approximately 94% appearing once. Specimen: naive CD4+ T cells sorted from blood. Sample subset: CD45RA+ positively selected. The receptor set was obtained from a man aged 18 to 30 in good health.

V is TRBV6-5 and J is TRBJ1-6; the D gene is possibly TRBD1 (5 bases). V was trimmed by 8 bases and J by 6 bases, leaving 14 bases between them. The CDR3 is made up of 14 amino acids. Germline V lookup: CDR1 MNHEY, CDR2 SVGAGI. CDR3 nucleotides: TGTGCCAGCCGTCCGGGACGGATTAATTCACCCCTCCACTTT. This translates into CASRPGRINSPLHF.

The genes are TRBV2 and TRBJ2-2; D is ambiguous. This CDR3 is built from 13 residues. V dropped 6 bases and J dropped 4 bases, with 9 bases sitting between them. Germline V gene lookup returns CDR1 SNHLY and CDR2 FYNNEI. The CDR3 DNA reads TGTGCCAGCAGACCTGATTCCACCGGGGAGCTGTTTTTT. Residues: CASRPDSTGELFF.

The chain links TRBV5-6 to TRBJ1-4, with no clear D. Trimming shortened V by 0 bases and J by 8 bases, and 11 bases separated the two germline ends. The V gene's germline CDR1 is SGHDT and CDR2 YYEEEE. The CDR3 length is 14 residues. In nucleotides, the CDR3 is TGTGCCAGCAGCTTGGGGCAGGTCGGGGAAAAACTGTTTTTT. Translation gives CASSLGQVGEKLFF. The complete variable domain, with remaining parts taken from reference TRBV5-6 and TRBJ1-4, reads DAGVTQSPTHLIKTRGQQVTLRCSPKSGHDTVSWYQQALGQGPQFIFQYYEEEERQRGNFPDRFSGHQFPNYSSELNVNALLLGDSALYLCASSLGQVGEKLFFGSGTQLSVL.

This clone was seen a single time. This CDR3 reads CAIDGDRGPHGYTF. The CDR3 region has the DNA TGTGCCATCGATGGGGACAGGGGGCCGCATGGCTACACCTTC. This sequence joins TRBV10-3 and TRBJ1-2; 12 nucleotides match TRBD1. Germline CDR1 ENHRY, CDR2 SYGVKD. J lost 6 bases, V lost 8 bases, and 7 bases had no gene match. This CDR3 has 14 residues.

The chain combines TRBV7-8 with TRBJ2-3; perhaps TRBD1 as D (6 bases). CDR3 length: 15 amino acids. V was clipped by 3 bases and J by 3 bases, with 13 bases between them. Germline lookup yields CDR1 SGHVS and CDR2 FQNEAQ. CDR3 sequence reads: CASSLAGRGTDTQYF. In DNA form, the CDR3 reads TGTGCCAGCAGCTTGGCAGGCAGGGGTACAGATACGCAGTATTTT.

The CDR3 protein is CAISAVGQGGDEQFF. The CDR3 bases are TGTGCCATCAGCGCCGTAGGACAGGGGGGCGATGAGCAGTTCTTC. This chain links TRBV10-3 with TRBJ2-1; 10 positions agree with TRBD1. CDR3 size: 15 residues. The germline V gene has CDR1 ENHRY and CDR2 SYGVKD. V lost 6 bases, J lost 8 bases, and 10 bases stayed unmatched.

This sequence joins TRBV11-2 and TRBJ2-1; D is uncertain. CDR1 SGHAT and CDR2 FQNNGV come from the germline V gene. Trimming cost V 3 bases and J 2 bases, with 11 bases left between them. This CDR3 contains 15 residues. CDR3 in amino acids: CASSFLGTPYNEQFF. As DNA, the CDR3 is TGTGCCAGCAGCTTCTTGGGCACCCCCTACAATGAGCAGTTCTTC.

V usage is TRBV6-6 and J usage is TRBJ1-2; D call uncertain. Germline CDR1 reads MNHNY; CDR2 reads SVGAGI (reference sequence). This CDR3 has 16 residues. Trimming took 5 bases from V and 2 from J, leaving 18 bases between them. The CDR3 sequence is CASSPTLIRINYGYTF. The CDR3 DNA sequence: TGTGCCAGCAGTCCCACGCTGATCCGAATCAACTATGGCTACACCTTC.

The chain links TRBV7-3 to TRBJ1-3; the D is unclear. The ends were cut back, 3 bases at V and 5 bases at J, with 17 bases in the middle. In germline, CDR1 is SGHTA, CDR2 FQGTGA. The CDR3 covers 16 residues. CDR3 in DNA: TGTGCCAGCAGCTTTATCGGCCATTACGAGCGAAACACCATATATTTT. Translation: CASSFIGHYERNTIYF.

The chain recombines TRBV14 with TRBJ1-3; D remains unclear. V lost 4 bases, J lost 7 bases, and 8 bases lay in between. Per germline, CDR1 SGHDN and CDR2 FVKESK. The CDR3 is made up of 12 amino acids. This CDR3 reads CASSRVRNTIYF. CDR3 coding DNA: TGTGCCAGCAGCCGAGTACGGAACACCATATATTTT.

CDR3 loop: CASSDRDRESDTQYF. The CDR3 DNA reads TGTGCCAGCAGTGACCGGGACAGGGAGTCTGATACGCAGTATTTT. The chain is built from TRBV6-1 and TRBJ2-3; 9 positions match TRBD1. The J segment lost 6 bases and the V segment lost 3 bases, leaving 7 bases of the junction unmatched. In germline, CDR1 is MNHNS, CDR2 SASEGT. The CDR3 runs to 15 residues.

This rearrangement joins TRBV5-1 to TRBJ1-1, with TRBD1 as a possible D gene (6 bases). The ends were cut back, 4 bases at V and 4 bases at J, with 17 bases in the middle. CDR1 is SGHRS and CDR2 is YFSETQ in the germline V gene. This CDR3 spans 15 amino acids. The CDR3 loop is CASSPLSGAGTEAFF. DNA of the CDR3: TGCGCCAGCAGCCCGCTATCAGGGGCGGGCACTGAAGCTTTCTTT.

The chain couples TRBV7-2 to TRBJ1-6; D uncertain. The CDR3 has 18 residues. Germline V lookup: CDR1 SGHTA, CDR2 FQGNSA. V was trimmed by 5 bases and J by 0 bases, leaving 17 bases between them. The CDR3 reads CASSQKETPSSYNSPLHF. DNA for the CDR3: TGTGCCAGCAGCCAGAAAGAGACACCGAGCTCCTATAATTCACCCCTCCACTTT.

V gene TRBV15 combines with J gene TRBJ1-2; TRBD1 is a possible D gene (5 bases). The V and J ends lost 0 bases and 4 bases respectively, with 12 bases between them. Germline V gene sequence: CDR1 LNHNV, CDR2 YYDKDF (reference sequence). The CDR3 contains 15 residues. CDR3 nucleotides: TGTGCCACCAGCAGAGATCGGCAGGGAGGCTATGGCTACACCTTC. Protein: CATSRDRQGGYGYTF.

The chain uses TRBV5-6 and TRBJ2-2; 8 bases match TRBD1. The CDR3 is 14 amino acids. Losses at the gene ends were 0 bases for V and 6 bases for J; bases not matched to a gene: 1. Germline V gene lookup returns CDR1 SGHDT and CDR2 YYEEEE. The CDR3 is CASSLDRGSGELFF. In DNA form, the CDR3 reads TGTGCCAGCAGCTTGGACAGGGGGTCCGGGGAGCTGTTTTTT.

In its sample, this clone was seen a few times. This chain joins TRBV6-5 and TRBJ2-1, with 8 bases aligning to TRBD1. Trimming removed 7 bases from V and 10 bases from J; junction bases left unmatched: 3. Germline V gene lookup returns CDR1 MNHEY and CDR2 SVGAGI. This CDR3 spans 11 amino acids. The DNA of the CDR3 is TGTGCCAGCACCCGACAGGGGGAGCAGTTCTTC. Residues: CASTRQGEQFF.

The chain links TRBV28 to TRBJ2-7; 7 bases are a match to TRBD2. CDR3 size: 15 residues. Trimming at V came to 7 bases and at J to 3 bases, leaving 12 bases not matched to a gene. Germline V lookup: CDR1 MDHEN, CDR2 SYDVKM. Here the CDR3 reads CASKGRGSPHYEQYF. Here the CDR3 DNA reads TGTGCCAGCAAAGGGAGGGGATCGCCCCACTACGAGCAGTACTTC.

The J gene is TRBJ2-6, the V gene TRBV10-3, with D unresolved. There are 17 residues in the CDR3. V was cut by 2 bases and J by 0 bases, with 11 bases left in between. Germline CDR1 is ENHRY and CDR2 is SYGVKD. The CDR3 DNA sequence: TGTGCCATCAGTGAGACGATAACTAACTCTGGGGCCAACGTCCTGACTTTC. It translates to CAISETITNSGANVLTF.

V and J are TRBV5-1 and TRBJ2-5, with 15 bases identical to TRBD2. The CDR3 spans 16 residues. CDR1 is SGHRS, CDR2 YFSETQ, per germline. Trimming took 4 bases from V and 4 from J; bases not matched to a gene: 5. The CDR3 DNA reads TGCGCCAGCAGCACGGGACTAGCGGGAGGTTTAGAGACCCAGTACTTC. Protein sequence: CASSTGLAGGLETQYF.

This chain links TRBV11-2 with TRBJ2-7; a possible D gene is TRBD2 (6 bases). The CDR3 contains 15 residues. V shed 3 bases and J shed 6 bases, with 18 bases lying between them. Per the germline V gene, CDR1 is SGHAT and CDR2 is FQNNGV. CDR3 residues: CASSFSAREVGEQYF. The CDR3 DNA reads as TGTGCCAGCAGCTTCTCTGCCAGGGAGGTAGGCGAGCAGTACTTC.

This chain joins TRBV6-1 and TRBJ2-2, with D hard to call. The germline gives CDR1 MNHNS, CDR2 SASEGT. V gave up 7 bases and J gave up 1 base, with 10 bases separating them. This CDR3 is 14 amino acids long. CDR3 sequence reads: CASIQTENTGELFF. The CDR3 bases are TGTGCCAGCATCCAAACAGAGAACACCGGGGAGCTGTTTTTT.

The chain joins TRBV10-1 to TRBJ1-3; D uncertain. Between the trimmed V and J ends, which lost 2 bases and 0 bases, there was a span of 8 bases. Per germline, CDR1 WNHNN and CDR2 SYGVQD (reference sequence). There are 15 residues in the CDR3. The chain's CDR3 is CASSEGISSGNTIYF. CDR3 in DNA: TGCGCCAGCAGTGAGGGGATTAGCTCTGGAAACACCATATATTTT.

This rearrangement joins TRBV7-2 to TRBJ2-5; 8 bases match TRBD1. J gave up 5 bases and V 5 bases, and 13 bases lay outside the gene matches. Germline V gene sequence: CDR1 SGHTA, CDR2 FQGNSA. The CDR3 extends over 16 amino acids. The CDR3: CASSPSRTGYGETQYF. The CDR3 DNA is TGTGCCAGCAGCCCCTCCCGGACAGGGTATGGGGAGACCCAGTACTTC. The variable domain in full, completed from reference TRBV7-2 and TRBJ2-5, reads GAGVSQSPSNKVTEKGKDVELRCDPISGHTALYWYRQSLGQGLEFLIYFQGNSAPDKSGLPSDRFSAERTGGSVSTLTIQRTQQEDSAVYLCASSPSRTGYGETQYFGPGTRLLVL.

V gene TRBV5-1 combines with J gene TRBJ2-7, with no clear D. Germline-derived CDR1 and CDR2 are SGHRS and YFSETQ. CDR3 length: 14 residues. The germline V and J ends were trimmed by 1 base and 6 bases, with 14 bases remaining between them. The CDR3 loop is CASSLSSPGREQYF. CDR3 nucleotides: TGCGCCAGCAGCTTGTCCAGCCCCGGGCGCGAGCAGTACTTC.